One and the same sample provided the 21 T cell receptor beta chains below, sequenced in a study of blood T cell repertoires in COVID-19. Produced via immunoSEQ multiplex PCR; TCRdb's table is partial and in-frame only. The sample records 240,000 or so clones, more than 75% being singletons. The material sequenced was PBMCs or T cells enriched from blood (not recorded which). These TCRs come from a woman in her thirties or forties with acute COVID-19.

CDR3 nucleotide sequence: TGTGCCAGCAGCTTAGGTCTCCGTCGGGATACGCAGTATTTT. It specifies CASSLGLRRDTQYF. V and J are TRBV11-3 and TRBJ2-3, with no clear D. Trimming took off 1 base at V and 6 bases at J, with 11 bases between the two ends. Looked up from germline, CDR1 is SGHNT and CDR2 is YENEEA. The CDR3 has 14 residues.

The J gene is TRBJ1-2, the V gene TRBV7-3, with 11 positions matching TRBD1. The junction had 9 bases not matched to a gene; V was cut back by 5 bases and J by 7 bases. Germline values: CDR1 SGHTA, CDR2 FQGTGA. This CDR3 is built from 15 residues. The CDR3 nucleotides read TGTGCCAGCAGCCCAGGGCGGACAGGGGGCTCTGGCTACACCTTC. Translated, it gives CASSPGRTGGSGYTF.

The chain combines TRBV5-1 with TRBJ2-5; 7 nucleotides agree with TRBD2. The CDR3 loop spans 16 amino acids. Germline V gives CDR1 SGHRS, CDR2 YFSETQ. Trimming cost V 0 bases and J 4 bases; bases outside gene matches: 9. The CDR3 DNA sequence: TGCGCCAGCAGCTTGGAGTCCAGCGGCGGGGGAGAGACCCAGTACTTC. Its protein is CASSLESSGGGETQYF.

This sequence joins TRBV11-1 and TRBJ1-1, with D possibly being TRBD1 (6 bases). CDR1 is SGHAT, CDR2 FQDESV, per germline (reference sequence). The CDR3 runs to 15 residues. The ends were cut back, 4 bases at V and 1 base at J, with 13 bases in the middle. CDR3 nucleotides: TGTGCCAGCAGCTCGTCAGGGGCAAAGAACACTGAAGCTTTCTTT. Translation gives CASSSSGAKNTEAFF.

The chain employs TRBV4-1 and TRBJ1-2; possible D gene TRBD1, 5 bases. The CDR3 is 14 residues long. The germline CDR1 and CDR2 sequences are MGHRA and YSYEKL. The ends were cut back, 4 bases at V and 4 bases at J, with 13 bases in the middle. The CDR3 loop is CASSLGALGYGYTF. The CDR3 bases are TGCGCCAGCAGCCTAGGGGCCTTGGGCTATGGCTACACCTTC.

The rearrangement uses TRBV28 and TRBJ2-7; D may be TRBD1 (6 bases). The CDR3 runs to 14 residues. Germline values: CDR1 MDHEN, CDR2 SYDVKM. V gave up 7 bases and J gave up 4 bases, with 17 bases separating them. The CDR3 DNA is TGTGCCAGCATTTCCCAGGACAGAGGGTACGAGCAGTACTTC. It specifies CASISQDRGYEQYF. Based on the CDR3 plus reference TRBV28 and TRBJ2-7, the full variable domain is DVKVTQSSRYLVKRTGEKVFLECVQDMDHENMFWYRQDPGLGLRLIYFSYDVKMKEKGDIPEGYSVSREKKERFSLILESASTNQTSMYLCASISQDRGYEQYFGPGTRLTVT.

The chain is built from TRBV3-1 (or the pseudogene TRBV3-2) and TRBJ2-3; 9 positions match TRBD2. In germline, CDR1 is LGHDT, CDR2 YNNKEL (reference sequence). This CDR3 has 14 residues. V was clipped by 2 bases and J by 7 bases; unmatched bases: 4. CDR3 coding DNA: TGTGCCAGCAGCCAAAATAGCGGGAGTTATACGCAGTATTTT. It is translated as CASSQNSGSYTQYF.

The count of this clone is one. This chain joins TRBV10-3 and TRBJ2-7, with 11 positions matching TRBD2. V was pared by 2 bases and J by 4 bases, with 4 bases of the junction left unmatched. The germline gives CDR1 ENHRY, CDR2 SYGVKD. The CDR3 covers 15 residues. The CDR3 is CAISEVASGRYEQYF. DNA of the CDR3: TGTGCCATCAGTGAGGTAGCTAGCGGGAGGTACGAGCAGTACTTC.

This sequence joins TRBV3-1 (or the pseudogene TRBV3-2) and TRBJ2-7, with 8 bases that match TRBD1. CDR3 length: 15 residues. V gave up 1 base and J gave up 4 bases; unmatched junction bases: 6. Germline loops: CDR1 LGHDT, CDR2 YNNKEL (reference sequence). The CDR3 nucleotides read TGTGCCAGCAGCCAAGGGCAGGGGGCGCGGTACGAGCAGTACTTC. This encodes CASSQGQGARYEQYF.

The chain employs TRBV30 and TRBJ1-5; D not certain. This CDR3 comprises 16 residues. CDR1 is GTSNPN, CDR2 SVGIG, per germline (reference sequence). V was shortened by 0 bases and J by 1 base, with 13 bases between the two germline ends. DNA of the CDR3: TGTGCCTGGAGTGTACTGGGCCGGGGAAGCAATCAGCCCCAGCATTTT. Its translation: CAWSVLGRGSNQPQHF.

The chain couples TRBV9 to TRBJ2-7, with 10 bases matching TRBD2. CDR1 SGDLS and CDR2 YYNGEE come from the germline V gene. The CDR3 spans 16 residues. V shed 3 bases and J 2 bases; nucleotides not matched to a gene: 8. DNA of the CDR3: TGTGCCAGCAGCGGAAGCCAACTAGCGGGGCCCTACGAGCAGTACTTC. This translates into CASSGSQLAGPYEQYF. Full variable domain (remainder filled in from reference TRBV9 and TRBJ2-7): DSGVTQTPKHLITATGQRVTLRCSPRSGDLSVYWYQQSLDQGLQFLIQYYNGEERAKGNILERFSAQQFPDLHSELNLSSLELGDSALYFCASSGSQLAGPYEQYFGPGTRLTVT.

V usage is TRBV6-5 and J usage is TRBJ2-6; D is possibly TRBD1 (5 bases). V lost 4 bases and J 2 bases, leaving 12 bases between the germline ends. CDR3 size: 16 residues. Germline CDR1 and CDR2: MNHEY and SVGAGI. CDR3 region: CASSWAKGAGANVLTF. The CDR3 bases are TGTGCCAGCAGTTGGGCTAAAGGGGCTGGGGCCAACGTCCTGACTTTC.

The V gene is TRBV5-8, the J gene TRBJ2-7; D possibly corresponds to TRBD1 (6 bases). This CDR3 comprises 14 residues. The germline V gene has CDR1 SGHTS and CDR2 YDEGEE. Trimming removed 3 bases from V and 2 bases from J, with 12 bases in between. The CDR3 DNA is TGTGCCAGCAGCTGGGACATCTCAACCTACGAGCAGTACTTC. Its translation: CASSWDISTYEQYF.

The V call is TRBV14, the J call TRBJ2-1; tentatively, D is TRBD2 (6 bases). The CDR3 is 16 residues long. Germline V CDR1 and CDR2: SGHDN, FVKESK. The V gene lost 5 bases and the J gene lost 1 base, with 15 bases spanning the gap. CDR3 in amino acids: CASSGGRSFSYNEQFF. The CDR3 region has the DNA TGTGCCAGCAGCGGAGGGAGAAGTTTTTCCTACAATGAGCAGTTCTTC.

The chain combines TRBV24-1 with TRBJ2-7, with TRBD1 identical over 11 bases. CDR1 and CDR2 (germline): KGHDR, SFDVKD. With V trimmed by 4 bases and J by 8 bases, 9 bases remained unmatched. The CDR3 totals 15 residues. CDR3 bases: TGTGCCACCAGTGACCAGGGACAGGGGGTGGGGAAGCAGTACTTC. Translated: CATSDQGQGVGKQYF.

J is TRBJ2-1 and V is TRBV29-1; TRBD1 matches at 7 bases. After removal of 7 bases from V and 0 bases from J, the junction contained 3 bases not matched to a gene. CDR1 and CDR2 from the germline V gene are SQVTM and ANQGSEA. This CDR3 comprises 13 residues. The CDR3 sequence is CSARQGSYNEQFF. DNA for the CDR3: TGCAGCGCCAGACAGGGCTCCTACAATGAGCAGTTCTTC.

The genes are TRBV3-1 (or the pseudogene TRBV3-2) and TRBJ1-2, with D hard to call. The CDR3 runs 14 residues. Trimming left V 4 bases short and J 7 bases short, with 16 bases between. Germline-derived CDR1 and CDR2 are LGHDT and YNNKEL (reference sequence). The CDR3 region is CASSPPGVVRGYTF. The CDR3 coding sequence is TGTGCCAGCAGCCCCCCCGGGGTCGTTCGTGGCTACACCTTC.

The chain joins TRBV5-1 to TRBJ2-5, with D maybe TRBD2 (6 bases). Germline V gene sequence: CDR1 SGHRS, CDR2 YFSETQ. The V end was cut by 2 bases, the J end by 3 bases, with 14 bases between. This CDR3 is built from 15 residues. CDR3 DNA sequence: TGCGCCAGCAGCTTTGATAGCGGAGGAAAAGAGACCCAGTACTTC. As protein: CASSFDSGGKETQYF. Full variable domain (remainder filled in from reference TRBV5-1 and TRBJ2-5): KAGVTQTPRYLIKTRGQQVTLSCSPISGHRSVSWYQQTPGQGLQFLFEYFSETQRNKGNFPGRFSGRQFSNSRSEMNVSTLELGDSALYLCASSFDSGGKETQYFGPGTRLLVL.

This chain connects TRBV7-2 to TRBJ2-1; 7 bases map to TRBD2. The V segment lost 4 bases and the J segment 5 bases; nucleotides outside the gene matches: 5. The length of the CDR3 is 14 residues. CDR1 is SGHTA, CDR2 FQGNSA, per germline. This chain's CDR3 is CASSSRDYHNEQFF. Written as DNA, the CDR3 is TGTGCCAGCAGCTCGAGGGACTACCACAATGAGCAGTTCTTC.

V usage is TRBV20-1 and J usage is TRBJ2-7; 9 nucleotides align to TRBD1. CDR1 is DFQATT and CDR2 is SNEGSKA in the germline V gene (reference sequence). J was trimmed by 4 bases and V by 3 bases; bases with no gene match: 10. This CDR3 spans 15 amino acids. CDR3 DNA sequence: TGCAGTGCTAGTAATTGGGACAGGGCCAAGTACGAGCAGTACTTC. Translated: CSASNWDRAKYEQYF.

The chain is built from TRBV11-2 and TRBJ2-1; D may be TRBD1 (6 bases). CDR3 length: 17 amino acids. The germline CDR1 and CDR2 sequences are SGHAT and FQNNGV. Trimming stripped 0 bases from V and 4 bases from J, with 16 bases between. This CDR3 is CASSLDLIAGEYNEQFF. CDR3 coding DNA: TGTGCCAGCAGCTTAGATCTTATAGCAGGGGAGTACAATGAGCAGTTCTTC.